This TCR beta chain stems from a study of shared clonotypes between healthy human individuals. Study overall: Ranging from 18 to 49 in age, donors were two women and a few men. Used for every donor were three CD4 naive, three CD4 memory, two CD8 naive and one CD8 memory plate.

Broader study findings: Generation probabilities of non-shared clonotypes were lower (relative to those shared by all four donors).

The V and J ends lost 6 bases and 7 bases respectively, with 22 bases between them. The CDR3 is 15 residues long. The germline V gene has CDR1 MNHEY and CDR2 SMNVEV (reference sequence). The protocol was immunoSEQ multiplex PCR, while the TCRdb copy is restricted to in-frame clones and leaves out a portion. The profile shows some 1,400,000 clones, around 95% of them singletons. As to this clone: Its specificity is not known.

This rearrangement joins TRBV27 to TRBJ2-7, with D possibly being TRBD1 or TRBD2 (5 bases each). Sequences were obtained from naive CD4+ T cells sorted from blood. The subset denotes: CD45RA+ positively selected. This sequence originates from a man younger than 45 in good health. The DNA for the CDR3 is TGTGCCAGCAGCCTAACTTCTGGGGGAGTTGAGGAGCAGTACTTC. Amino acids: CASSLTSGGVEEQYF.